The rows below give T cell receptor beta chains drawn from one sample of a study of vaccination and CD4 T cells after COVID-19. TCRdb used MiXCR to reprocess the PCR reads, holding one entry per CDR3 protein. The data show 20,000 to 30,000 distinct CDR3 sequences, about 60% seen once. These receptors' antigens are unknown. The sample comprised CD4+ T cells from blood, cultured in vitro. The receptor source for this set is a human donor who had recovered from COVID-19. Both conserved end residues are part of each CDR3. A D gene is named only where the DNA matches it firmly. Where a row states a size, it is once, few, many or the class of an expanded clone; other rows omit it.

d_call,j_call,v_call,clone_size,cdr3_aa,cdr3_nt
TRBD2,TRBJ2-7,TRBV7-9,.,CASSLGSGSSYEQYF,TGTGCCAGCAGCTTGGGTAGCGGGAGCTCCTACGAGCAGTACTTC
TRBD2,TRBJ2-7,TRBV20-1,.,CSATGTSGRTAYEQYF,TGCAGTGCCACAGGGACTAGCGGGAGGACCGCCTACGAGCAGTACTTC
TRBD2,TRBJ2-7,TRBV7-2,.,CASSGTSGPYEQYF,TGTGCCAGCAGCGGGACTAGCGGTCCCTACGAGCAGTACTTC
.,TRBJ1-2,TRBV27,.,CASSLFASYGYTF,TGTGCCAGCAGTTTATTTGCCTCCTATGGCTACACCTTC
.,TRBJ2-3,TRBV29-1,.,CSVAVRLTDTQYF,TGCAGCGTTGCGGTTCGGCTCACAGATACGCAGTATTTT
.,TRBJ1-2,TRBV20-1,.,CSARSATNYGYTF,TGCAGTGCAAGGTCGGCCACTAACTATGGCTACACCTTC
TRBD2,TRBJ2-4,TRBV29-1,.,CSVERLAGYKNIQYF,TGCAGCGTTGAACGTTTAGCGGGTTACAAAAACATTCAGTACTTC
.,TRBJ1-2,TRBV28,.,CASSSSGRGYTF,TGTGCCAGCAGTTCCTCCGGACGGGGCTACACCTTC
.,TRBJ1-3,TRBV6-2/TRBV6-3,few,CASSDWGFSGNTIYF,TGTGCCAGCTCGGACTGGGGATTCTCTGGAAACACCATATATTTT
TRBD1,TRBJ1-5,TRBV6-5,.,CASSSTGRGQPQHF,TGTGCCAGCAGTTCGACAGGGAGAGGTCAGCCCCAGCATTTT
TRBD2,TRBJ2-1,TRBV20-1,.,CSATSGSYNEQFF,TGCAGTGCTACTAGCGGGAGCTACAATGAGCAGTTCTTC
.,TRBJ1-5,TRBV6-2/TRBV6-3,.,CASSKGGGYSNQPQHF,TGTGCCAGCAGTAAAGGGGGGGGGTACAGCAATCAGCCCCAGCATTTT
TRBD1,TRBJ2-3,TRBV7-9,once,CASSLRGTGSDTQYF,TGTGCCAGCAGCTTACGAGGGACAGGGTCAGATACGCAGTATTTT
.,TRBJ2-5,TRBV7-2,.,CASSYGAGDAGKTQYF,TGTGCCAGCAGCTATGGGGCAGGCGACGCTGGGAAGACCCAGTACTTC
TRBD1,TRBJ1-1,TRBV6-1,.,CASSAETGLSAFF,TGTGCCAGCAGTGCCGAGACAGGGCTGAGTGCTTTCTTT
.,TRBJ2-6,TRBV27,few,CASTPLGRLISGANVLTF,TGTGCCAGCACCCCCCTGGGCAGACTTATCTCTGGGGCCAACGTCCTGACTTTC
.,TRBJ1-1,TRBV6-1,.,CASRTGGWNTEAFF,TGTGCCAGCAGAACGGGGGGATGGAACACTGAAGCTTTCTTT
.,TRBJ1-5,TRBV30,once,CAWTDGHSNQPQHF,TGTGCCTGGACCGACGGTCATAGCAATCAGCCCCAGCATTTT
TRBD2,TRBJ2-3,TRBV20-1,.,CSAKLAGVYTQYF,TGCAGTGCTAAACTAGCGGGAGTTTATACGCAGTATTTT
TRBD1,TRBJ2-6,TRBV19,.,CASSDRGSGANVLTF,TGTGCCAGTAGCGACAGGGGGTCCGGGGCCAACGTCCTGACTTTC
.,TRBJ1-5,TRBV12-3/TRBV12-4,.,CASSSSLGPLQPQHF,TGTGCCAGCAGTTCCTCTTTAGGCCCTCTTCAGCCCCAGCATTTT